The clone carrying this T cell receptor beta chain has just a few counts. Trimming took 3 bases from V and 4 from J, leaving 7 bases between them. CDR1 is SGHTA, CDR2 FQGNSA, per germline. The CDR3 has 13 amino acids. This PCR relied on a set of 60 Vbeta primers and 13 Jbeta primers. Sequenced by immunoSEQ multiplex PCR; TCRdb stores in-frame clones only, minus some. This sample has over 95,000 clones, with 76% found just once. This entry comes from a study of cytomegalovirus exposure and HLA in healthy donors. The clonotype was recovered from a man between 40 and 49 years old in good health and CMV-seronegative. The rearrangement links TRBV7-2 to TRBJ2-1; D ambiguous. Specimen: PBMCs. CDR3: CASSFYLYNEQFF. The CDR3 nucleotides read TGTGCCAGCAGCTTCTACCTATACAATGAGCAGTTCTTC.